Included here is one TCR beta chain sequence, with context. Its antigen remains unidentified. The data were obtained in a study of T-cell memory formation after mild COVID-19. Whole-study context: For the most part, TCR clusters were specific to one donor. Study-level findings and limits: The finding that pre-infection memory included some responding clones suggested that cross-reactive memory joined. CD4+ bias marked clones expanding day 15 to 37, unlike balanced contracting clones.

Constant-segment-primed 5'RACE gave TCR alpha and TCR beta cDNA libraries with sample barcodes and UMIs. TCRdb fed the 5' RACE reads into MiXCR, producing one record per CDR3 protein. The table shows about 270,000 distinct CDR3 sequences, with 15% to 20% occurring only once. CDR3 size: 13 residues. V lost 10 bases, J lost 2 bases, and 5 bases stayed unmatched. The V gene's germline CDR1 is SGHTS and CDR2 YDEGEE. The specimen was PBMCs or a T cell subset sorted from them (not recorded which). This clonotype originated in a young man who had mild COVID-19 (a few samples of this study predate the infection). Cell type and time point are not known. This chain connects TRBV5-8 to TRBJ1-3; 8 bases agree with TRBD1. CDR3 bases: TGTGCCGACTCCAGGGGGCCTGGAAACACCATATATTTT. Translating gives CADSRGPGNTIYF. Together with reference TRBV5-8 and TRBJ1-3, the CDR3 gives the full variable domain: EAGVTQSPTHLIKTRGQQATLRCSPISGHTSVYWYQQALGLGLQFLLWYDEGEERNRGNFPPRFSGRQFPNYSSELNVNALELEDSALYLCADSRGPGNTIYFGEGSWLTVV.